This TCR beta chain was sequenced in a study of regulatory T cells in long-lasting Graves disease. V was trimmed by 3 bases and J by 3 bases, leaving 4 bases between them. The germline V gene has CDR1 ENHRY and CDR2 SYGVKD. This CDR3 is 12 amino acids long. With iRepertoire HTBI primers and Arm-PCR of CDR3 regions, TCR beta libraries were built. TCRdb re-called the multiplex PCR reads with MiXCR, one entry per CDR3 protein. The sample yields 450,000 to 600,000 distinct CDR3 sequences, roughly 14% seen once. Time point reported: newly diagnosed GD, antithyroid drugs for less than 3 months. Preparation of the TCR library used RNA extracted from PBMCs. Study-wide results and limits: Fewer public clonotypes were shared by new patients (roughly 970) than by persistent patients (around 2,800). Blood alone, not thyroid tissue, was studied.

This clonotype was picked up many times. As yet, its antigen is unknown. These data were likewise used in another study, on T cells in Graves' hyperthyroidism and ophthalmopathy. That work adds: First-round RT-PCR with HTBI primers amplified the TCR CDR3 region. Blood held most thyroid clonotypes expanded above 0.001 frequency.

The chain has TRBV10-3 and TRBJ2-3; D remains unclear. The receptor was derived from a man under 40 with Graves disease. The specimen comprised peripheral blood mononuclear cells (PBMCs), sampled at new diagnosis, from a patient treated with antithyroid drugs. CDR3 residues: CAISDGTDTQYF. The CDR3, as DNA: TGTGCCATCAGTGATGGTACAGATACGCAGTATTTT.